Below, one T cell receptor (beta chain) is given with its context. Measured with immunoSEQ multiplex PCR; TCRdb has only the in-frame clones, and not every one. The data hold around 85,000 clones, with around 88% observed a single time. The sample belongs to a study of blood T cell repertoires in COVID-19. Study-wide background: Samples came from the United States, Italy and Spain, spanning acute and convalescent COVID-19. PBMCs, B-cell-depleted T cells, or T cells provided the cDNA or gDNA that made up the material.

V was trimmed by 2 bases and J by 0 bases, leaving 8 bases between them. Germline values: CDR1 LGHNA, CDR2 YNFKEQ. The CDR3 sequence is 14 residues long. This receptor was taken from a man aged 45-65 years with active COVID-19. Source material: peripheral blood. This rearrangement joins TRBV4-2 to TRBJ2-7; D might be TRBD2 (5 bases). CDR3 amino acids: CASSQTRASYEQYF. Written as DNA, the CDR3 is TGTGCCAGCAGCCAAACGCGGGCCTCCTACGAGCAGTACTTC.